The source of this TCR beta chain is a study of T-cell reconstitution after alpha-beta-depleted transplantation in children. Germline CDR1 SGHRS, CDR2 YFSETQ. The CDR3 loop spans 16 amino acids. Trimming left V 6 bases short and J 0 bases short, with 18 bases between. This sample's TCRbeta library carried unique molecular identifier barcodes. One entry per CDR3 protein results from TCRdb running MiXCR on the PCR reads. The sample has about 980,000 distinct CDR3 sequences; about 26% are singletons. The source was PBMCs, mostly from graft donor cells, collected 360 days after TCRalphabeta/CD19-depleted stem cell transplant. The chain carries TRBV5-1 and TRBJ1-1; D is ambiguous. The clonotype was recovered from a boy under two years old who had a stem cell transplant for SCID, so the T cells may come from the graft donor. This chain's CDR3 is CASTPNTILMNTEAFF. In DNA form, the CDR3 reads TGCGCCAGCACTCCCAACACAATTTTGATGAACACTGAAGCTTTCTTT.